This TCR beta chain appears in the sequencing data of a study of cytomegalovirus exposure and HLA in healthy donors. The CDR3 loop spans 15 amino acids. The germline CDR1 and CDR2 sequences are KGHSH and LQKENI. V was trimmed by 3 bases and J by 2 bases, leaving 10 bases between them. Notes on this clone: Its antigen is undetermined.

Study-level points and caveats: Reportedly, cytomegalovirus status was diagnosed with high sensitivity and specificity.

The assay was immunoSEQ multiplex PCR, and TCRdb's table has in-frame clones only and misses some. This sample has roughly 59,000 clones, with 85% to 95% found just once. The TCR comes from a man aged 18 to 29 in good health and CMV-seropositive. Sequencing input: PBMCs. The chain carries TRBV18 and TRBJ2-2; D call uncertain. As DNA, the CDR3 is TGTGCCAGCTCACCTATAGCAGAAAACACCGGGGAGCTGTTTTTT. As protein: CASSPIAENTGELFF.